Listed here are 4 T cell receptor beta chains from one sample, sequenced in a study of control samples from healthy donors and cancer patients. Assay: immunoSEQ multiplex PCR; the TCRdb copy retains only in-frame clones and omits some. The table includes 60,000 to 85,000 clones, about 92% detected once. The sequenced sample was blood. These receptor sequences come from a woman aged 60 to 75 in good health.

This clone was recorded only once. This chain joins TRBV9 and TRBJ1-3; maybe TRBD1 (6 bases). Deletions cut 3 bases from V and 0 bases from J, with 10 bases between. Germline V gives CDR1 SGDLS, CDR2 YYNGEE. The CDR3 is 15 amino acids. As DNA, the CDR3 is TGTGCCAGCAGCGCTACAGGGTCCTCTGGAAACACCATATATTTT. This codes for CASSATGSSGNTIYF.

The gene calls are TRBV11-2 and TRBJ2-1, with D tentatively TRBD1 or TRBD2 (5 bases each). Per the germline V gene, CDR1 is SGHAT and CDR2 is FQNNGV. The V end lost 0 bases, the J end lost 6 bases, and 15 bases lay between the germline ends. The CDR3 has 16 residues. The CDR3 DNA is TGTGCCAGCAGCTTAGATCCCGGGACGGTGGGCAATGAGCAGTTCTTC. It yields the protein CASSLDPGTVGNEQFF.

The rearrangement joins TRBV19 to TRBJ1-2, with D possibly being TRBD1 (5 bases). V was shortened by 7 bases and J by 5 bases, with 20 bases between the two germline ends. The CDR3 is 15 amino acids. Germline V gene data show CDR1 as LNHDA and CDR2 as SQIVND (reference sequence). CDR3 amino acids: CASNTGGYPGYGYTF. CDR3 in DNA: TGTGCCAGTAATACAGGCGGATACCCAGGGTATGGCTACACCTTC.

The CDR3 bases are TGTGCCAGCAGCCAAGGGACTAGCGGTGTCACAGATACGCAGTATTTT. Translated: CASSQGTSGVTDTQYF. The rearrangement links TRBV7-3 to TRBJ2-3, with TRBD2 matching 11 bases. The CDR3 is 16 amino acids. J was trimmed by 2 bases and V by 5 bases; bases with no gene match: 6. Germline V gene data show CDR1 as SGHTA and CDR2 as FQGTGA.